This T cell receptor beta chain was retrieved from a study of shared clonotypes between healthy human individuals. The wider study: The cohort comprised a couple of women and a few men. Their ages spanned 18 to 49 years.

Notes on the study in general: On the whole, naive subsets had larger estimated richness than memory subsets had.

V dropped 5 bases and J dropped 6; count of bases not matched to a gene: 10. The germline CDR1 and CDR2 sequences are SGHTA and FQGNSA. CDR3 length: 16 amino acids. Details on this clone: Antigen specificity is unknown.

Sequencing used immunoSEQ multiplex PCR; TCRdb keeps in-frame clones, though not all of them. The sample yields approximately 1,500,000 clones, 96% seen once. The study enrolled healthy HIV-negative adults without recent acute infections or vaccinations as donors. This clonotype was sampled from a man aged 25-45 years in good health. The rearrangement uses TRBV7-2 and TRBJ2-1, with 10 nucleotides matching TRBD1. The sample comprised naive CD4+ T cells sorted from blood. The subset here: CD45RA+ positively selected. For the CDR3, the DNA is TGTGCCAGCAGCGTGTCCCGGGACAGGGGTGCCAATGAGCAGTTCTTC. Translating it yields CASSVSRDRGANEQFF.